This T cell receptor beta chain was captured in a study of T-cell memory formation after mild COVID-19. Each CDR3 protein gets one entry after TCRdb re-called the 5' RACE reads with MiXCR. Of roughly 350,000 distinct CDR3 sequences detected, around 15% appear once; the ten largest clones hold 22%. The germline V gene encodes CDR1 SGHNT and CDR2 YYREEE (reference sequence). V gave up 4 bases and J gave up 3 bases, with 15 bases separating them. The CDR3 loop spans 15 amino acids. This TCR was sampled from a man younger than 30 who had mild COVID-19 (a few samples of this study predate the infection). Cell type and time point are not known. The specimen was PBMCs or a T cell subset sorted from them (not recorded which). The chain links TRBV5-4 to TRBJ2-3, with D perhaps matching TRBD1 (5 bases). As DNA, the CDR3 is TGTGCCAGCAGCCTCAAGTTAGGGGCAACAGATACGCAGTATTTT. As protein: CASSLKLGATDTQYF. The entire variable domain, with the rest obtained from reference TRBV5-4 and TRBJ2-3, is as follows: ETGVTQSPTHLIKTRGQQVTLRCSSQSGHNTVSWYQQALGQGPQFIFQYYREEENGRGNFPPRFSGLQFPNYSSELNVNALELDDSALYLCASSLKLGATDTQYFGPGTRLTVL.